Presented here are 19 T cell receptor beta chains from one specimen sequenced in a study of T cells in Graves' hyperthyroidism and ophthalmopathy. RNA transcripts provided the source from which TCR beta CDR3 regions were amplified. The primer set for the first-round RT-PCR of the TCR CDR3 was HTBI. From the multiplex PCR reads, TCRdb called clonotypes with MiXCR, one entry per CDR3 protein. The profile shows some 350,000 distinct CDR3 sequences, roughly 25% of them singletons. Sequences were obtained from blood. Receptor source: a man over 45 with Graves' hyperthyroidism.

This chain links TRBV24-1 with TRBJ1-1; the match to TRBD1 covers 8 bases. Trimming cost V 3 bases and J 5 bases; bases outside gene matches: 4. Germline CDR1 reads KGHDR; CDR2 reads SFDVKD. The CDR3 runs to 14 residues. The CDR3 is CATSDKTGVTEAFF. The CDR3 nucleotides read TGTGCCACCAGTGATAAGACAGGGGTGACTGAAGCTTTCTTT.

This clonotype was picked up a small number of times. The J gene is TRBJ1-2, the V gene TRBV19; no clear D gene. The germline gives CDR1 LNHDA, CDR2 SQIVND (reference sequence). The CDR3 covers 12 residues. V was trimmed by 0 bases and J by 8 bases, leaving 7 bases between them. The CDR3 spells CASSIDVLGYTF. Here the CDR3 DNA reads TGTGCCAGTAGTATAGACGTACTGGGCTACACCTTC. The entire variable domain, with the rest obtained from reference TRBV19 and TRBJ1-2, is as follows: DGGITQSPKYLFRKEGQNVTLSCEQNLNHDAMYWYRQDPGQGLRLIYYSQIVNDFQKGDIAEGYSVSREKKESFPLTVTSAQKNPTAFYLCASSIDVLGYTFGSGTRLTVV.

The chain joins TRBV6-1 to TRBJ2-5; D possibly corresponds to TRBD2 (6 bases). This CDR3 is 15 amino acids long. CDR1 and CDR2 from the germline V gene are MNHNS and SASEGT. V dropped 4 bases and J dropped 5 bases, with 17 bases sitting between them. This chain's CDR3 is CASSGAGTARETQYF. The CDR3 nucleotides read TGTGCCAGCAGTGGGGCCGGGACTGCCCGCGAGACCCAGTACTTC.

The chain is built from TRBV14 and TRBJ1-1; the D is unclear. CDR1 and CDR2 from the germline V gene are SGHDN and FVKESK. CDR3 length: 14 residues. Trimming took 1 base from V and 1 from J, leaving 7 bases between them. The CDR3 DNA reads TGTGCCAGCAGCCAAGTTTTGGGGAACACTGAAGCTTTCTTT. Translating it yields CASSQVLGNTEAFF.

Note on this clonotype: Given a much more abundant clone one base away, this may be a read error. J is TRBJ2-1 and V is TRBV11-1; TRBD1 might be the D (5 bases). The CDR3 is 15 amino acids. CDR1 is SGHAT and CDR2 is FQDESV in the germline V gene (reference sequence). CDR3 nucleotide sequence: TGTGCCAGCAGCCGACAGCTACTCTCCTACAATGAGCAGTCCTTC. Its protein product is CASSRQLLSYNEQSF.

There are many counts of this clonotype. The chain recombines TRBV11-1 with TRBJ2-7, with no clear D. The CDR3 has 13 residues. Germline V lookup: CDR1 SGHAT, CDR2 FQDESV (reference sequence). Trimming pared 2 bases from V and 2 bases from J, leaving 7 bases between. The CDR3 spells CASSLPETYEQYF. In nucleotides, the CDR3 is TGTGCCAGCAGCTTACCAGAAACCTACGAGCAGTACTTC.

This chain joins TRBV20-1 and TRBJ1-5, with D possibly being TRBD1 (5 bases). Germline CDR1 reads DFQATT; CDR2 reads SNEGSKA (reference sequence). V lost 0 bases to trimming and J lost 9 bases, with 15 bases between them. The CDR3 has 14 amino acids. CDR3 residues: CSARDHGVGGPQHF. CDR3 DNA: TGCAGTGCTAGAGATCACGGGGTTGGGGGGCCCCAGCATTTT.

The CDR3 sequence: CASSFRTSGSQYF. DNA of the CDR3: TGTGCCAGCAGTTTCCGGACTAGCGGGTCGCAGTATTTT. The chain links TRBV6-5 to TRBJ2-3; 11 positions match TRBD2. Germline V CDR1 and CDR2: MNHEY, SVGAGI. This CDR3 region has 13 residues. V gave up 4 bases and J gave up 10 bases; unmatched junction bases: 4.

The table lists this clonotype with a few counts. The J gene is TRBJ2-7, the V gene TRBV5-7, with 8 bases that match TRBD2. TRBV5-7 is marked as an open reading frame, function uncertain. This CDR3 has 14 amino acids. V shed 5 bases and J 3 bases; nucleotides not matched to a gene: 7. In DNA, the CDR3 is TGTGCCAGCAGATGGACTAGCTTGCGCTACGAGCAGTACTTC. Encoded protein: CASRWTSLRYEQYF.

This clonotype was detected a few times. A read error may account for a junction end that differs from germline. This chain connects TRBV5-1 to TRBJ2-1; TRBD2 aligns across 7 bases. The CDR3 contains 14 residues. The germline V gene encodes CDR1 SGHRS and CDR2 YFSETQ. The CDR3 bases are TGTGCCAGCAGCTGGAACCTTGGGAGGGGTGAGCAGTTCTTC. It is translated as CASSWNLGRGEQFF.

This clonotype was seen ten or more times. The genes are TRBV28 and TRBJ1-1; weak D call: TRBD1 (6 bases). The CDR3 consists of 16 residues. Trimming pared 6 bases from V and 1 base from J, leaving 18 bases between. In germline, CDR1 is MDHEN, CDR2 SYDVKM. The CDR3 is CASRRLLGHQNTEAFF. In DNA, the CDR3 is TGTGCCAGCAGAAGACTCCTGGGACACCAGAACACTGAAGCTTTCTTT.

This clonotype was observed at least ten times. This rearrangement joins TRBV18 to TRBJ2-5, with D perhaps matching TRBD2 (6 bases). Per the germline V gene, CDR1 is KGHSH and CDR2 is LQKENI. There are 13 residues in the CDR3. V was clipped by 6 bases and J by 7 bases, with 15 bases between them. The CDR3 DNA reads as TGTGCCAGCTCTCCGGACTATCAGGGGACCCAGTACTTC. Its translation: CASSPDYQGTQYF.

This clonotype has at least ten counts. The genes are TRBV6-6 and TRBJ2-5, with 7 bases lining up with TRBD1. CDR3 size: 16 residues. Germline CDR1 MNHNY, CDR2 SVGAGI (reference sequence). J was trimmed by 5 bases and V by 0 bases; bases with no gene match: 9. The CDR3 is CASSYSGDRARETQYF. In nucleotides, the CDR3 is TGTGCCAGCAGTTACTCGGGTGACAGGGCAAGGGAGACCCAGTACTTC.

The chain recombines TRBV6-5 with TRBJ2-3; maybe TRBD2 (5 bases). The germline CDR1 and CDR2 sequences are MNHEY and SVGAGI. V was pared by 4 bases and J by 6 bases, with 14 bases between. This CDR3 spans 14 amino acids. CDR3 sequence: CASSSRGLPDTQYF. DNA of the CDR3: TGTGCCAGCAGTTCCCGAGGACTGCCTGATACGCAGTATTTT.

At least ten counts were recorded for this clonotype. The chain uses TRBV6-2 or TRBV6-3 and TRBJ1-1; D ambiguous. The CDR3 length is 13 residues. V lost 10 bases to trimming and J lost 1 base, with 13 bases between them. CDR1 and CDR2 from the germline V gene are MNHEY and SVGEGT. The CDR3 is CATRVAGNTEAFF. CDR3 coding DNA: TGTGCCACCCGGGTGGCAGGGAACACTGAAGCTTTCTTT.

J is TRBJ2-1 and V is TRBV4-2; no clear D gene. The length of the CDR3 is 16 residues. Germline loops: CDR1 LGHNA, CDR2 YNFKEQ. The V and J ends lost 0 bases and 7 bases respectively, with 16 bases between them. CDR3 nucleotide sequence: TGTGCCAGCAGCCAAGATAGGAACTTTATGGGGAATGAGCAGTTCTTC. It specifies CASSQDRNFMGNEQFF.

In this sample, this clonotype turned up a few times. The rearrangement links TRBV29-1 to TRBJ2-7, with 10 nucleotides matching TRBD2. The CDR3 length is 13 residues. V lost 7 bases and J lost 5; bases outside the gene matches: 8. Germline V gene lookup returns CDR1 SQVTM and CDR2 ANQGSEA. CDR3 sequence reads: CSASSGRTHEQYF. The DNA of the CDR3 is TGCAGCGCTAGTAGCGGGAGGACCCACGAGCAGTACTTC.

The table lists this clonotype with a few counts. DNA of the CDR3: TGTGCCAGCAGCCCCGGGAGCCCCGGGGAGCTGTTTTTT. Its translation is CASSPGSPGELFF. V and J are TRBV24-1 and TRBJ2-2; TRBD2 might be the D (6 bases). This CDR3 comprises 13 residues. Trimming stripped 11 bases from V and 6 bases from J, with 15 bases between. The germline V gene encodes CDR1 KGHDR and CDR2 SFDVKD.

This clonotype was seen only a few times. The chain links TRBV11-2 to TRBJ2-5; D may match TRBD1 or TRBD2 (5 bases each). From germline, CDR1 is SGHAT and CDR2 FQNNGV. This CDR3 is built from 15 residues. Trimming removed 5 bases at V and 3 bases at J, with 16 bases between. The CDR3 DNA follows: TGTGCCAGCAGCCCCCCGGAGGACAAAAAAGAGACCCAGTACTTC. Protein product: CASSPPEDKKETQYF.